Here is one TCR beta chain with its context. As processed by the authors: Counts of nucleated cells, estimated from reference gene primer amplification, were obtained. The method was immunoSEQ multiplex PCR; TCRdb's version includes in-frame clones alone and lacks a portion of them. That table furnishes V, J and clone size, whereas the DNA furnished D and trimming. The data show about 59,000 clones, roughly 91% seen once. The source of the sample is a study of blood T cell repertoires in COVID-19. Study overall: Both acute and convalescent COVID-19 samples were obtained from the United States, Italy and Spain.

V lost 3 bases to trimming and J lost 3 bases, with 4 bases between them. This CDR3 region has 12 residues. The germline V gene has CDR1 MDHEN and CDR2 SYDVKM. Sequenced input: peripheral blood. The receptor's source is a human donor in a cohort sampled during active COVID-19. J is TRBJ2-3 and V is TRBV28; D gene unclear. DNA of the CDR3: TGTGCCAGCAGTTTTCGTACAGATACGCAGTATTTT. Translating it yields CASSFRTDTQYF.